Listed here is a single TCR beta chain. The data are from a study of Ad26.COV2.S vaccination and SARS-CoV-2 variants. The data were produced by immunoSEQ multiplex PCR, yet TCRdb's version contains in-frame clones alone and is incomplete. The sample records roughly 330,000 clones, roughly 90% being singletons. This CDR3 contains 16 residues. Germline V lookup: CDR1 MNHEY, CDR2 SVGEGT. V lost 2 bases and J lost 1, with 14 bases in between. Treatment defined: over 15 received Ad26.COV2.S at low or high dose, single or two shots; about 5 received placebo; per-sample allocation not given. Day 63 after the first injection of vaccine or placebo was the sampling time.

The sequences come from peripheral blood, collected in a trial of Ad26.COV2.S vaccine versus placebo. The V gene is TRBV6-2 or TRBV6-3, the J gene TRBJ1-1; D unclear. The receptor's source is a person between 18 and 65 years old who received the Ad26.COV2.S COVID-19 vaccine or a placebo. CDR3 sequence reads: CASSYPARVPNTEAFF. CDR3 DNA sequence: TGTGCCAGCAGTTACCCCGCGAGAGTACCGAACACTGAAGCTTTCTTT.